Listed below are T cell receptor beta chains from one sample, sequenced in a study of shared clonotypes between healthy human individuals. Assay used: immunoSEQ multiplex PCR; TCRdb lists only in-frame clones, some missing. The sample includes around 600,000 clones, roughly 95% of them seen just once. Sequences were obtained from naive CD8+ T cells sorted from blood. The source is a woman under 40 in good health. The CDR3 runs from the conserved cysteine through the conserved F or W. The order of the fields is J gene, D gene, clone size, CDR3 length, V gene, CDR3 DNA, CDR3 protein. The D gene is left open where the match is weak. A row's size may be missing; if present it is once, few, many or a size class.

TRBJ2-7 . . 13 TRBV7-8 TGTGCCAGCAGCGCTGGACTGCCCTACGAGCAGTACTTC CASSAGLPYEQYF
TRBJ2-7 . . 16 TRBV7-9 TGTGCCAGCAGCTACACTCAGGGTCTCGGCTCCTACGAGCAGTACTTC CASSYTQGLGSYEQYF
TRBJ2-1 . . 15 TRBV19 TGTGCCAGTAGTATATTAGGGAGCTCCTACAATGAGCAGTTCTTC CASSILGSSYNEQFF
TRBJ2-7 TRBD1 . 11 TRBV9 TGTGCCAGCAGTGCAGGGGGAGAGCAGTACTTC CASSAGGEQYF
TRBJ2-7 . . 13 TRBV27 TGTGCCAGCAGCCCCGGGACAAACTACGAGCAGTACTTC CASSPGTNYEQYF
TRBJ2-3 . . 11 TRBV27 TGTGCCGTTAGCGGCACAGATACGCAGTATTTT CAVSGTDTQYF
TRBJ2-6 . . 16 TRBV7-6 TGTGCCAGCAGCTTAGCTTTTGGCGCTGGGGCCAACGTCCTGACTTTC CASSLAFGAGANVLTF
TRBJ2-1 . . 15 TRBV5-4 TGTGCCAGCAGCTTGGACGGCTTCACGGACAATGAGCAGTTCTTC CASSLDGFTDNEQFF
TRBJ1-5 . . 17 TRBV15 TGTGCCACCAGCAGAGACCCCGCGGGGGATAGCAATCAGCCCCAGCATTTT CATSRDPAGDSNQPQHF
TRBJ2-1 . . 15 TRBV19 TGTGCCAGTAGTATAGTCCCAGGGGACTACAATGAGCAGTTCTTC CASSIVPGDYNEQFF
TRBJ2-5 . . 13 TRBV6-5 TGTGCCAGCAGTTACGACAGCGAAGAGACCCAGTACTTC CASSYDSEETQYF
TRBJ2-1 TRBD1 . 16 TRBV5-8 TGTGCCAGCAGCTTGGGGGGAAGACAGGGCTACAATGAGCAGTTCTTC CASSLGGRQGYNEQFF
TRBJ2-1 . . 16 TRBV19 TGTGCCAGTAGTCGAGAGCGGGCCCTCCTCTACAATGAGCAGTTCTTC CASSRERALLYNEQFF
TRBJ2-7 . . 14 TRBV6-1 TGTGCCAGCAGTCAGAAACAGCCGAACTACGAGCAGTACTTC CASSQKQPNYEQYF
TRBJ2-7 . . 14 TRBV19 TGTGCCAGTAGTATCCGAACCCGAACCTACGAGCAGTACTTC CASSIRTRTYEQYF
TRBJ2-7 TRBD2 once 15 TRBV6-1 TGTGCCAGCAGTCCCCGACTAGCGGATGTCTACGAGCAGTACTTC CASSPRLADVYEQYF
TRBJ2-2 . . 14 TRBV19 TGTGCCAGTAGTATCGGGGCAGACACCGGGGAGCTGTTTTTT CASSIGADTGELFF
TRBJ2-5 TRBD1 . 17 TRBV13 TGTGCCAGCAGCAACCTTGGGGACAGGGGGTTTTTTGAGACCCAGTACTTC CASSNLGDRGFFETQYF
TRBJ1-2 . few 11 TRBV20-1 TGCAGTGCTGCCTCGGATTATGGCTACACCTTC CSAASDYGYTF
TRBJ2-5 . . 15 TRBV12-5 TGTGCTAGTCCGAATTTGAATAATGGGGGAGAGACCCAGTACTTC CASPNLNNGGETQYF
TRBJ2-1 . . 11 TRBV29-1 TGCAGCGTTCTCCAGGTAAATGAGCAGTTCTTC CSVLQVNEQFF
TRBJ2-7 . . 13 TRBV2 TGTGCCAGCATTGGGCAGGGACCCTACGAGCAGTACTTC CASIGQGPYEQYF
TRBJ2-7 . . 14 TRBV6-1 TGTGCCAGCAGTGATTTGGCGGGATGGGACGAGCAGTACTTC CASSDLAGWDEQYF
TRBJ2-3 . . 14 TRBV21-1 TGTGCCAGTAGCGAGGGACCGGGGACAGATACGCAGTATTTT CASSEGPGTDTQYF
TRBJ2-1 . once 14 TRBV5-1 TGCGCCAGCAGCCTGTCGCTCGGGAGTAATGAGCAGTTCTTC CASSLSLGSNEQFF
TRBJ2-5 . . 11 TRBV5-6 TGTGCCAGCAGCGCGGGGGAGACCCAGTACTTC CASSAGETQYF
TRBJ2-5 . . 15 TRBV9 TGTGCCAGCAGCGTGGGGGACGTCCTCCAAGAGACCCAGTACTTC CASSVGDVLQETQYF
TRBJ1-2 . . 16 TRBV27 TGTGCCAGCAGTTTAATAGGTCCGAGGGGCCCCGTAGGCTACACCTTC CASSLIGPRGPVGYTF
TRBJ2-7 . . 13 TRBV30 TGTGCCTGGACGGAGGGCCGGAAGGACGAGCAGTACTTC CAWTEGRKDEQYF
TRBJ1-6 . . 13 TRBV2 TGTGCCAGCTTCCTACCGGAGGGGCAGGCACACCACTTT CASFLPEGQAHHF
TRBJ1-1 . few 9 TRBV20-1 TGCAGTGCAAGGGATGAAGCTTTCTTT CSARDEAFF
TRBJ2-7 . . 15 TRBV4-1 TGCGCCAGCAGCCAAGATAGGGGTTCCTCCTACGAGCAGTACTTC CASSQDRGSSYEQYF
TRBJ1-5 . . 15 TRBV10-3 TGTGCCATCAGTGAGTCCGCGGCCTACAATCAGCCCCAGCATTTT CAISESAAYNQPQHF
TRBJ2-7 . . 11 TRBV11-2 TGTGCCAGCAGCTTAGGGAGCGAGCAGTACTTC CASSLGSEQYF
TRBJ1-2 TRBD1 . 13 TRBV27 TGTGCCAGCCGATCGACAGGGGACCTTGACTACACCTTC CASRSTGDLDYTF
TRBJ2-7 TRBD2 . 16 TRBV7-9 TGTGCCAGCAGCTCCGGACTAGCGGGTATCTTCTACGAGCAGTACTTC CASSSGLAGIFYEQYF
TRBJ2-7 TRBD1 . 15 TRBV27 TGTGCCAGCAGTTTATTCACAGGGGTGGACAACGAGCAGTACTTC CASSLFTGVDNEQYF
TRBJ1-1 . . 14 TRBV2 TGTGCCAGCTCCTCCGGGGGGTCGAGCACTGAAGCTTTCTTT CASSSGGSSTEAFF
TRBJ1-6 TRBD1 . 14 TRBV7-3 TGTGCCAGCAGGTTGACAGGGACGGATTCACCCCTCCACTTT CASRLTGTDSPLHF
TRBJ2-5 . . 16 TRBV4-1 TGCGCCAGCAGCCAAGTCCTCTACGGTGAGCTCGGAGCCCAGTACTTC CASSQVLYGELGAQYF
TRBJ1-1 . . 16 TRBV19 TGTGCCAGTAGTATAGATGGTGACAGACAGAACACTGAAGCTTTCTTT CASSIDGDRQNTEAFF
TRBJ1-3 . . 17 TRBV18 TGTGCCAGCTCACCGGACAAGGGACCCATCTCTGGAAACACCATATATTTT CASSPDKGPISGNTIYF
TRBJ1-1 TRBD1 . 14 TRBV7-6 TGTGCCAGCAGCTTACGGACAGGGGGCTCTGAAGCTTTCTTT CASSLRTGGSEAFF
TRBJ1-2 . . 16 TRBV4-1 TGCGCCAGCAGCCAAGATCCAATGGGGGGAATCTATGGCTACACCTTC CASSQDPMGGIYGYTF
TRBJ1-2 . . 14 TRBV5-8 TGTGCCAGCAGCTTGGCCCGGAACTTCTATGGCTACACCTTC CASSLARNFYGYTF
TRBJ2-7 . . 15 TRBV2 TGTGCCACCAACCTGGAAGGTTTGAGCCCTTACGAGCAGTACTTC CATNLEGLSPYEQYF
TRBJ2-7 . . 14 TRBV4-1 TGCGCCAGCAGCCAAGCACTAGCATGGGGCGAGCAGTACTTC CASSQALAWGEQYF
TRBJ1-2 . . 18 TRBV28 TGTGCCAGCGACGATCCATTGCCGGGACGGCGGGTTGTAGGTGGCTACACCTTC CASDDPLPGRRVVGGYTF
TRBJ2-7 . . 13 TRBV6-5 TGTGCCAGCAGACCCCACCTGAAATACGAGCAGTACTTC CASRPHLKYEQYF
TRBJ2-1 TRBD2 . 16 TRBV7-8 TGTGCCAGCACTTGGACTAGCGGGAGGAGTGGGGATGAGCAGTTCTTC CASTWTSGRSGDEQFF
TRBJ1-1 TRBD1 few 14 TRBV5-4 TGTGCCAGCAGCGAGAACAGGGGGAACACTGAAGCTTTCTTT CASSENRGNTEAFF
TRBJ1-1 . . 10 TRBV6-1 TGTGCCAGCAGTGACACTGAAGCTTTCTTT CASSDTEAFF
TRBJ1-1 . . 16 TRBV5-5 TGTGCCAGCAGCTTGGCCAAAGGTGTTTGGAACACTGAAGCTTTCTTT CASSLAKGVWNTEAFF
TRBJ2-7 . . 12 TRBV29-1 TGCAGCGTTGCGTACAGGGCCCACGAGCAGTACTTC CSVAYRAHEQYF
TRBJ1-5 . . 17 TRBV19 TGTGCCAGTAGTACCTCTGACGGATACGTGGGCAATCAGCCCCAGCATTTT CASSTSDGYVGNQPQHF
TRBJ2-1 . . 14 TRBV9 TGTGCCAGCAGCGTAGCTTCATCAGCGGACGGACAGTTCTTC CASSVASSADGQFF
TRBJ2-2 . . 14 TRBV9 TGTGCCAGCAGCGTAGTAGAGGGCACCGGGGAGCTGTTTTTT CASSVVEGTGELFF